A selection of T cell receptor beta chains follows, all from one sample in a study of T-cell memory formation after mild COVID-19. TCRdb used MiXCR to reprocess the 5' RACE reads, holding one entry per CDR3 protein. The sample has about half a million distinct CDR3 sequences, 15% to 20% seen once. Sequencing input: PBMCs or a T cell subset sorted from them (not recorded which). These receptors were obtained from an adult woman who had mild COVID-19 (a few samples of this study predate the infection). Cell type and time point are not known. Each CDR3 is given with its conserved first and last residue. D genes are given only for firm matches. For some rows the clone size is stated as once, few or many, or as a class when expanded; others skip it.

clone_size j_call v_call d_call cdr3_nt cdr3_aa
few TRBJ2-3 TRBV14 NA TGTGCCAGCAGTCAGTTTGGGACGGCGAACACGGATACGCAGTATTTT CASSQFGTANTDTQYF
NA TRBJ1-1 TRBV11-2 NA TGTGCCAGCAGCCCAAGGACAGTTCTGAACACTGAAGCTTTCTTT CASSPRTVLNTEAFF
NA TRBJ2-1 TRBV30 NA TGTGCCTGCCCTACCGATAGGGGTGGCAACAATGAGCAGTTCTTC CACPTDRGGNNEQFF
NA TRBJ1-5 TRBV4-1 NA TGCGCCAGCAGCCAAGAGGTTCCGGCTTTTCCCTATCAGCCCCAGCATTTT CASSQEVPAFPYQPQHF
few TRBJ2-1 TRBV18 TRBD1 TGTGCCAGCTCACCTCGGACAGGGGAACGGGAGCAGTTCTTC CASSPRTGEREQFF
NA TRBJ2-1 TRBV5-4 TRBD2 TGTGCCAGCAGCTCGGGACTAGTCGATGAGCAGTTCTTC CASSSGLVDEQFF
many TRBJ2-4 TRBV12-3/TRBV12-4 TRBD2 TGTGCCAGCAGTTGGAGACTAGCGGGGGGGCGGGTCAAAAACATTCAGTACTTC CASSWRLAGGRVKNIQYF
NA TRBJ2-1 TRBV7-9 NA TGTGCCAGCAGCTTCAACGGGGGAGCCTACAATGAGCAGTTCTTC CASSFNGGAYNEQFF
few TRBJ1-3 TRBV12-3/TRBV12-4 TRBD1 TGTGCCAGCAGTCCCACAGGGGGCTTTGGAAACACCATATATTTT CASSPTGGFGNTIYF
NA TRBJ1-1 TRBV6-1 TRBD1 TGTGCCAGCAGTGAAGCGGGAATTTGGGGACAGCTAGCTTTCTTT CASSEAGIWGQLAFF
NA TRBJ2-2 TRBV4-3 NA TGCGCCAGCCGGGTCTCTGGGAACACCGGGGAGCTGTTTTTT CASRVSGNTGELFF
few TRBJ2-2 TRBV12-3/TRBV12-4 TRBD1 TGTGCCAGCAGATTCCGTTCCCGGGTCGACAGGGTTGGTGGAAACACCGGGGAGCTGTTTTTT CASRFRSRVDRVGGNTGELFF
NA TRBJ2-7 TRBV6-2/TRBV6-3 TRBD2 TGTGCCAGCAGTTACTCGGGCGGGAGCGCCGGCGAGCAGTACTTC CASSYSGGSAGEQYF
few TRBJ2-7 TRBV6-5 NA TGTGCCAGCAGCCCCAGAGGGACAACCCCCTACGGGCAGTACTTC CASSPRGTTPYGQYF
NA TRBJ2-7 TRBV12-3/TRBV12-4 NA TGTGCCAGCAGTTTAGGAGGACAGTACGAGCAGTACTTC CASSLGGQYEQYF
few TRBJ1-5 TRBV20-1 NA TGCAGTGCTAGTGATGACCCGGGGGGCCAGCATTTT CSASDDPGGQHF
NA TRBJ1-2 TRBV19 NA TGTGCCAGTAGGAACCGATGGAATGGCTACACCTTC CASRNRWNGYTF
NA TRBJ2-6 TRBV4-1 NA TGCGCCAGCAGCCATCCTGGACGTTCTGGGGCCAACGTCCTGACTTTC CASSHPGRSGANVLTF